Here is one T cell receptor beta chain with its context. These data belong to a study of PD-L1 blockade in urothelial cancer. Whole-study context: Beginning in the mid-2010s, patients received atezolizumab, given as 1,200 mg intravenously every 3 weeks. Chemotherapy regimens numbering 0 to 3 had been given to patients.

The data were produced by immunoSEQ multiplex PCR, yet TCRdb's version contains in-frame clones alone and is incomplete. The data contain tens of thousands of clones, around 80% of them singletons. The source material was PBMCs, sampled around atezolizumab (anti-PD-L1) treatment. The receptor was derived from a man aged 70 or older with urothelial cancer.

CDR3 nucleotides: TGTGCCACCAGCAAGGACAGGGAGGGGGAGACCCAGTACTTC. This gives the protein CATSKDREGETQYF. The rearrangement uses TRBV15 and TRBJ2-5; TRBD1 is a possible D gene (8 bases). CDR1 is LNHNV and CDR2 is YYDKDF in the germline V gene (reference sequence). CDR3 length: 14 residues. Trimming left V 4 bases short and J 5 bases short, with 14 bases between.